This T cell receptor beta chain was identified during a study of technical replicates of blood from a handful of donors. Germline assignment: CDR1 MDHEN and CDR2 SYDVKM. V gave up 5 bases and J gave up 4 bases; unmatched junction bases: 14. This CDR3 region has 16 residues. Method: immunoSEQ multiplex PCR; TCRdb's copy keeps in-frame clones and lacks some. The table lists 9,500 to 15,000 clones, about 90% of them singletons, with 8.5% in the top ten. This sequence joins TRBV28 and TRBJ2-7; 7 bases align to TRBD2. The source is a human donor in good health. Sequenced material: PBMCs. CDR3 bases: TGTGCCAGCAGTCTATACGGGGTGCGGGAGAGTTACGAGCAGTACTTC. This translates into CASSLYGVRESYEQYF.